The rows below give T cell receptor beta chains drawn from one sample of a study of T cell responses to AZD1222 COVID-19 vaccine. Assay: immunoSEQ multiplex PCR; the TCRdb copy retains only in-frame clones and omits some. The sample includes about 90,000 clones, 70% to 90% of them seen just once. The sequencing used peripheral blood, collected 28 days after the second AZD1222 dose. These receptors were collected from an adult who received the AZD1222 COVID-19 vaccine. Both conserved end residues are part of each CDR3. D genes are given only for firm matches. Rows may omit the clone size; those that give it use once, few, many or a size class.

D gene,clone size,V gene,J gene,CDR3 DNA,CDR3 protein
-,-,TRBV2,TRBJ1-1,TGTGCCAGCAGTCTGACTAGAAACACTGAAGCTTTCTTT,CASSLTRNTEAFF
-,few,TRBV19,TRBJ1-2,TGTGCCAGTAGTCACTATGGCTACACCTTC,CASSHYGYTF
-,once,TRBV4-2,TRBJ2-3,TGTGCCAGCAGCCAAGAGGGGTTGAGCACAGATACGCAGTATTTT,CASSQEGLSTDTQYF
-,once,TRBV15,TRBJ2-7,TGTGCCACCAGCAGACTACTAGACCCTCAAAGAGACGACGAGCAGTACTTC,CATSRLLDPQRDDEQYF
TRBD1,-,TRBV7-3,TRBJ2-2,TGTGCCAGCAGCCCGACCCCAGGACAGGGAAACACCGGGGAGCTGTTTTTT,CASSPTPGQGNTGELFF
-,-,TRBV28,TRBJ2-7,TGTGCCAGCACCCTTCTGATAGGTTACGAGCAGTACTTC,CASTLLIGYEQYF
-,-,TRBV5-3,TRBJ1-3,TGTGCCAGAAGCTTGGCCGGAAACACCATATATTTT,CARSLAGNTIYF
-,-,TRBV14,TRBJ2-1,TGTGCCAGCAGCCAGACCTTCGGGGTGGGGGATTTATACAATGAGCAGTTCTTC,CASSQTFGVGDLYNEQFF
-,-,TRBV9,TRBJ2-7,TGTGCCAGCAGCCCTCTCGGGGGACCAGACTCCTACGAGCAGTACTTC,CASSPLGGPDSYEQYF
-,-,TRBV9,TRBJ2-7,TGTGCCAGCAGCGTTGGACACGGATACGAGCAGTACTTC,CASSVGHGYEQYF
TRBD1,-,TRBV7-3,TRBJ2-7,TGTGCCAGCAACAGGGGGTACGAGCAGTACTTC,CASNRGYEQYF
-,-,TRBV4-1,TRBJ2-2,TGCGCCAGCAGCCAAGCGGAACGAGTGAACACCGGGGAGCTGTTTTTT,CASSQAERVNTGELFF
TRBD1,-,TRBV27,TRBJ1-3,TGTGCCAGCAGTCCGTGGACAGGGGGAAGGCACACCATATATTTT,CASSPWTGGRHTIYF
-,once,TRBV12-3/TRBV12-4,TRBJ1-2,TGTGCCAGCAGACTTGGGGAGCTCTTTGGCTACACCTTC,CASRLGELFGYTF
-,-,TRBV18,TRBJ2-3,TGTGCCAGCCACCCAGGCGCAGATACGCAGTATTTT,CASHPGADTQYF
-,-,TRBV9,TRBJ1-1,TGTGCCAGCAGCGTTTATACGGGTGACACTGAAGCTTTCTTT,CASSVYTGDTEAFF
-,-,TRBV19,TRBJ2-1,TGTGCCAGTACATCGGTCTATGAGCAGTTCTTC,CASTSVYEQFF
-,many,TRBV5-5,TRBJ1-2,TGTGCCAGCAGCCCAGCGGGGTTGTCTAACTATGGCTACACCTTC,CASSPAGLSNYGYTF
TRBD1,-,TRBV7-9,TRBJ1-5,TGTGCCAGCGCCGGGACAGGGGATAGCAATTGGCAGCCCCAGCATTTT,CASAGTGDSNWQPQHF
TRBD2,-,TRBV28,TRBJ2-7,TGTGCCAGCAACCTAGGGGCGGGAGCCTACGAGCAGTACTTC,CASNLGAGAYEQYF
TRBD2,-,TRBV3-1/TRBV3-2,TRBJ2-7,TGTGCCAGCAGCCAAGGGCTAGCGGGAGGGGGCGAGCAGTACTTC,CASSQGLAGGGEQYF
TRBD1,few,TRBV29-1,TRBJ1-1,TGCAGCGCCGACAGGGAGGTGGACACTGAAGCTTTCTTT,CSADREVDTEAFF
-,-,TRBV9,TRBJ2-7,TGTGCCAGCAGCGGAGCCCATTCAGGAGCCGAGCAGTACTTC,CASSGAHSGAEQYF
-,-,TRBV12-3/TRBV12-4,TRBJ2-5,TGTGCCAGCAGTTTGTCCAGGCCAGACGCCCAGTACTTC,CASSLSRPDAQYF
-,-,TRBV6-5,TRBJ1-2,TGTGCCAGCAGTTCCCGGGACCTGAAGGGCTACACCTTC,CASSSRDLKGYTF
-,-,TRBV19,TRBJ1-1,TGTGCCAGTAGTATAGAACCGACAACGGGCGGTGAAGCTTTCTTT,CASSIEPTTGGEAFF
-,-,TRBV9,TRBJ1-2,TGTGCCAGCAGCCAAGGACAGTCCTATGGCTACACCTTC,CASSQGQSYGYTF
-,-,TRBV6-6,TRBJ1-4,TGTGCCAGCAGTTACTCGGGAGCAACTAATGAAAAACTGTTTTTT,CASSYSGATNEKLFF
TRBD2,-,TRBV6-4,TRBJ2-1,TGTGCCAGCAGTGGCGTAGCGGGACCCACCAATGAGCAGTTCTTC,CASSGVAGPTNEQFF
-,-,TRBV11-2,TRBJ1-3,TGTGCCAGCAGCTTAGATTGGACAGCCTCTGGAAACACCATATATTTT,CASSLDWTASGNTIYF
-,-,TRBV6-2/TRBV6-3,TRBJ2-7,TGTGCCAGCAGTTACTCAGGGGCCCTCACCGAGCAGTACTTC,CASSYSGALTEQYF
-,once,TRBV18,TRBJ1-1,TGTGCCAGCACCCAAAGCCAGGGCGGTAGTGCCACTGAAGCTTTCTTT,CASTQSQGGSATEAFF
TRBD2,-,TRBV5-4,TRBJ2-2,TGTGCCAGCAGCGTCGGGACTAGCGGAACGAGCACCGGGGAGCTGTTTTTT,CASSVGTSGTSTGELFF
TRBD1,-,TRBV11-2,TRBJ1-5,TGTGCCAGCAGCGATACAGGGGGCGGTCAGCCCCAGCATTTT,CASSDTGGGQPQHF
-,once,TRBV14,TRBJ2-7,TGTGCCAGCAGCCCGGGAAGACTTTACGAGCAGTACTTC,CASSPGRLYEQYF
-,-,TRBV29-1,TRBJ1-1,TGCAGCGGGTGGGGGGTGAACACTGAAGCTTTCTTT,CSGWGVNTEAFF
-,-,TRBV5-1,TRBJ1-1,TGCGCCAGCAGTTGGACAGACTTGAACACTGAAGCTTTCTTT,CASSWTDLNTEAFF
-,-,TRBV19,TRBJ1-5,TGTGCCAGTAGTATCGCTCAGGGCTCAACAAGCAATCAGCCCCAGCATTTT,CASSIAQGSTSNQPQHF
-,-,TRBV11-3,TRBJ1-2,TGTGCCAGCAGCGGTGGGGGAAGCGTTGGCTATGGCTACACCTTC,CASSGGGSVGYGYTF
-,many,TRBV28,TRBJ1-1,TGTGCCAGCAGTTTAGGGTTTGGGACAATCAGGAACACTGAAGCTTTCTTT,CASSLGFGTIRNTEAFF
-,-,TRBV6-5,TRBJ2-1,TGTGCCAGCAGGGGGGACACACGAACCAATGAGCAGTTCTTC,CASRGDTRTNEQFF
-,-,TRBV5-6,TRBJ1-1,TGTGCCAGCAGCTTGGCCTGGAACACTGAAGCTTTCTTT,CASSLAWNTEAFF
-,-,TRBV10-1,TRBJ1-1,TGCGCCAGCAGCCCAGAGGAGAACACTGAAGCTTTCTTT,CASSPEENTEAFF
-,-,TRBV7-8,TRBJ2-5,TGTGCCAGCACCGACCGCGGGCTAGCGCAAGAGACCCAGTACTTC,CASTDRGLAQETQYF
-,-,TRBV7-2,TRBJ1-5,TGTGCCAGCAGTCAAACAGGGTGGGGGGCCTATCAGCCCCAGCATTTT,CASSQTGWGAYQPQHF
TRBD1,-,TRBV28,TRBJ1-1,TGTGCCAGCAGTCGGAGCCCAGGGGGATACACTGAAGCTTTCTTT,CASSRSPGGYTEAFF
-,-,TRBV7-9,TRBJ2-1,TGTGCCAGCAGCTGGGACAACAATGAGCAGTTCTTC,CASSWDNNEQFF
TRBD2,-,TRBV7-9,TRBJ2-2,TGTGCCAGCAGCCCAAGGACTAGCGGGGATTTAAGGGAGCTGTTTTTT,CASSPRTSGDLRELFF
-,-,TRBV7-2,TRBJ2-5,TGTGCCAGCAGCTCGGGGGAGACCCAGTACTTC,CASSSGETQYF
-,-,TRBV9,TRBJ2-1,TGTGCCAGCAGCCCGCCCGGGACTCGAGAGCAGTTCTTC,CASSPPGTREQFF
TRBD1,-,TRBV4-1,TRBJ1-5,TGCGCCAGCAGCCAACCTCTAGCCGGGACAGTAGGCAATCAGCCCCAGCATTTT,CASSQPLAGTVGNQPQHF
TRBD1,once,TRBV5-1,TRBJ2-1,TGCGCCAGCAAGACAGGGGGCGAATCCAATGAGCAGTTCTTC,CASKTGGESNEQFF